One and the same sample provided the 4 T cell receptor beta chains below, sequenced in a study of blood T cell repertoires in COVID-19. Measured with immunoSEQ multiplex PCR; TCRdb has only the in-frame clones, and not every one. This sample yields some 500,000 clones, of which about 88% are seen a single time; 7.5% to 9% belongs to the top ten. Sequences were obtained from peripheral blood. The receptors originated from a woman between 45 and 60 years old with COVID-19, enrolled during active disease.

The V and J genes are TRBV12-5 and TRBJ1-2, with 8 bases matching TRBD1. This CDR3 comprises 16 residues. The germline V gene encodes CDR1 LGHNT and CDR2 FRNRAP. The V and J ends lost 1 base and 3 bases, in that order; junction bases with no gene match: 7. The DNA for the CDR3 is TGTGCTAGTGGTTTGGGAAATCGGGGACAGGACTATGGCTACACCTTC. This translates into CASGLGNRGQDYGYTF.

The sample holds one count of this clone. J is TRBJ2-3 and V is TRBV27, with D perhaps matching TRBD2 (5 bases). The CDR3 has 14 amino acids. Trimming shortened V by 2 bases and J by 9 bases, and 15 bases separated the two germline ends. Looked up from germline, CDR1 is MNHEY and CDR2 is SMNVEV (reference sequence). As DNA, the CDR3 is TGTGCCAGCAGTTTACTCCTTCCGGGCGGGACGCAGTATTTT. Translated, it gives CASSLLLPGGTQYF.

The chain recombines TRBV18 with TRBJ2-1; D may be TRBD2 (5 bases). The CDR3 is made up of 12 amino acids. Trimming left V 3 bases short and J 14 bases short, with 14 bases between. Germline CDR1 and CDR2: KGHSH and LQKENI. The CDR3 region has the DNA TGTGCCAGCTCACCCCCCCGAGGGTCTAAGTTCTTC. Translation gives CASSPPRGSKFF.

The V and J genes are TRBV9 and TRBJ2-1; 8 bases are a match to TRBD2. Germline V lookup: CDR1 SGDLS, CDR2 YYNGEE. The CDR3 contains 16 residues. J was trimmed by 5 bases and V by 5 bases; bases with no gene match: 12. The CDR3 reads CASSREGGFIDNEQFF. The CDR3 DNA follows: TGTGCCAGCAGTCGGGAGGGGGGTTTTATCGACAATGAGCAGTTCTTC.